The clone carrying this T cell receptor beta chain was recorded at least ten times. CDR3 length: 14 amino acids. The J segment lost 7 bases and the V segment lost 1 base, leaving 4 bases of the junction unmatched. Per germline, CDR1 SGHNT and CDR2 YENEEA. TCRdb's copy holds only in-frame clones and misses some; the assay was immunoSEQ multiplex PCR. The sample gives 4,000 to 6,500 clones, more than 25% of which show up once; 20% to 25% is in the top ten. Treatment specified: randomized to nivolumab then ipilimumab (arm A) or the reverse (arm B). This specimen belongs to a study of sequential checkpoint blockade in melanoma.

The specimen comprised tumor tissue (inferred from file names), sampled from a patient given nivolumab and ipilimumab in sequence. This TCR came from a human donor with melanoma. The chain employs TRBV11-3 and TRBJ2-7, with 10 bases matching TRBD1. CDR3 in DNA: TGTGCCAGCAGCTTAGGACAGGGGGCGCGGGAGCAGTACTTC. Translated, it gives CASSLGQGAREQYF.